This entry lists 9 T cell receptor beta chains sequenced from one sample in a study of tumor-infiltrating lymphocytes in primary liver carcinoma. The template, about 540 ng total RNA, yielded TCR beta cDNA made with a constant-region primer. TCR beta libraries came from three nested multiplex PCR rounds using slightly modified ARM-PCR. Forward primers for TRBV1-TRBV30 and a C-beta reverse primer served the first two PCR rounds, at roughly 10 cycles each. In TCRdb, the multiplex PCR reads were re-called with MiXCR into one record per CDR3 protein. The profile covers approximately 120,000 distinct CDR3 sequences, with roughly three fifths appearing a single time and roughly 8% taken by the ten largest. Between roughly 20 and 30 mg of unsorted bulk tissue served as the source from which RNA and DNA were co-extracted. Sequences were obtained from liver tumor tissue from sampling region 3. Specified subset: tumor region T3, left-lateral pole. Receptor source: a woman aged 60-75 years with primary liver carcinoma and hepatitis B virus infection.

Concerning this clonotype: Relative to the germline gene, one junction end is altered; a read error may explain this. The chain has TRBV12-3 or TRBV12-4 and TRBJ1-1; possible D gene TRBD1, 6 bases. This CDR3 has 13 residues. In DNA form, the CDR3 reads TGTGTCAGCAACCCAGGGGTGAACGCTGAAGCTTTCTTT. This encodes CVSNPGVNAEAFF.

The CDR3, as DNA: TGTGCCAGCAGCTCAGGTCAGGGGGAGTGGGGTGTCGATGCGCAGTTCTTC. It is translated as CASSSGQGEWGVDAQFF. The chain combines TRBV11-3 with TRBJ2-1, with 7 bases aligning to TRBD1. Germline V CDR1 and CDR2: SGHNT, YENEEA. V was clipped by 4 bases and J by 12 bases; unmatched bases: 21. The CDR3 loop spans 17 amino acids. Filled out from reference TRBV11-3 and TRBJ2-1, the complete variable domain reads EAGVVQSPRYKIIEKKQPVAFWCNPISGHNTLYWYLQNLGQGPELLIRYENEEAVDDSQLPKDRFSAERLKGVDSTLKIQPAELGDSAVYLCASSSGQGEWGVDAQFFGPGTRLTVL.

A note on this clonotype: Relative to the germline gene, one junction end is altered; a read error may explain this. The chain links TRBV11-2 to TRBJ2-1, with D possibly TRBD1 on 6 matching bases. CDR1 and CDR2 from the germline V gene are SGHAT and FQNNGV. The CDR3 runs to 13 residues. The CDR3 DNA reads TGTGCCAGCAACTTGCTACAGGGAAATTTGCAGTCCTTC. Its protein product is CASNLLQGNLQSF.

For this clonotype: A much bigger clone sits one base away, suggesting this may be a read error. This chain joins TRBV5-7 and TRBJ2-6; 9 positions agree with TRBD1. Being an ORF, TRBV5-7 has a function that is uncertain. The CDR3 is 18 residues long. The CDR3 sequence: CASSFVGTGTAGANILTF. Written as DNA, the CDR3 is TGTGCCAGCAGCTTCGTCGGGACAGGGACAGCTGGGGCCAACATCCTGACTTTC.

Note on this clonotype: In this CDR3 the conserved last residue, phenylalanine or tryptophan, is missing, so a read error is likely. The chain couples TRBV6-6 to TRBJ2-1, with 7 bases that match TRBD2. CDR1 and CDR2 from the germline V gene are MNHNY and SVGAGI (reference sequence). The length of the CDR3 is 13 residues. V was pared by 7 bases and J by 13 bases, with 13 bases of the junction left unmatched. DNA of the CDR3: TGTGCCAGCACCCACAAGGGGAGGGGTGAACAGTTCCTC. Translating it yields CASTHKGRGEQFL.

This clonotype was seen ten or more times. V and J are TRBV29-1 and TRBJ2-7, with 9 bases identical to TRBD1. V was clipped by 5 bases and J by 3 bases; unmatched bases: 5. Per germline, CDR1 SQVTM and CDR2 ANQGSEA. The CDR3 is made up of 13 amino acids. The CDR3 DNA sequence: TGCAGCGTTACCCCGACAGGGGGCTACGAGCAGTACTTC. It yields the protein CSVTPTGGYEQYF.

A word on this clonotype: The germline gene is not matched at one end of the junction; a read error may be the cause. The genes are TRBV11-2 and TRBJ2-2; D possibly matches TRBD1 or TRBD2 (5 bases each). CDR1 is SGHAT, CDR2 FQNNGV, per germline. The CDR3 has 15 amino acids. This CDR3 reads CASSKGTQNSGELFF. The DNA for the CDR3 is TGTGCCAGCAGCAAAGGGACCCAGAACTCCGGGGAGCTGTTTTTT.

As to this clonotype: This may be a read error: a much more frequent sequence differs by one nucleotide. The chain carries TRBV28 and TRBJ1-1; tentative D call: TRBD1 (5 bases). The V gene lost 10 bases and the J gene lost 2 bases, with 14 bases spanning the gap. The CDR3 is 13 amino acids. Per germline, CDR1 MDHEN and CDR2 SYDVKM. The CDR3 protein is CATLTVINTEAFF. The CDR3 DNA reads as TGTGCCACCTTGACAGTCATTAACACTGAAGCTTTCTTT.

About this clonotype itself: Lacking the conserved final phenylalanine or tryptophan, this CDR3 likely reflects a read error. The chain couples TRBV6-6 to TRBJ2-5; 9 bases match TRBD1. The CDR3 extends over 15 amino acids. The germline CDR1 and CDR2 sequences are MNHNY and SVGAGI (reference sequence). The CDR3 spells CVSSYLGQGQETQYY. CDR3 in DNA: TGTGTCAGCAGTTACTTGGGACAGGGCCAAGAGACCCAGTACTAC.